This TCR beta chain is drawn from a study of blood T cell repertoires in COVID-19. Background on the study: From the United States, Italy and Spain came samples of acute and convalescent COVID-19.

Assay used: immunoSEQ multiplex PCR; TCRdb lists only in-frame clones, some missing. Here the sample spans 360,000 or so clones, 89% being singletons. This CDR3 has 13 amino acids. Trimming cost V 8 bases and J 1 base, with 11 bases left between them. Germline-derived CDR1 and CDR2 are SGHTA and FQGTGA. This chain links TRBV7-3 with TRBJ1-1; a possible D gene is TRBD1 (6 bases). The source of this sequence is a woman aged 60-70 years with COVID-19, enrolled during active disease. Sequencing used peripheral blood. The CDR3 spells CASRQGPNTEAFF. CDR3 in DNA: TGTGCCAGCCGCCAGGGGCCGAACACTGAAGCTTTCTTT.